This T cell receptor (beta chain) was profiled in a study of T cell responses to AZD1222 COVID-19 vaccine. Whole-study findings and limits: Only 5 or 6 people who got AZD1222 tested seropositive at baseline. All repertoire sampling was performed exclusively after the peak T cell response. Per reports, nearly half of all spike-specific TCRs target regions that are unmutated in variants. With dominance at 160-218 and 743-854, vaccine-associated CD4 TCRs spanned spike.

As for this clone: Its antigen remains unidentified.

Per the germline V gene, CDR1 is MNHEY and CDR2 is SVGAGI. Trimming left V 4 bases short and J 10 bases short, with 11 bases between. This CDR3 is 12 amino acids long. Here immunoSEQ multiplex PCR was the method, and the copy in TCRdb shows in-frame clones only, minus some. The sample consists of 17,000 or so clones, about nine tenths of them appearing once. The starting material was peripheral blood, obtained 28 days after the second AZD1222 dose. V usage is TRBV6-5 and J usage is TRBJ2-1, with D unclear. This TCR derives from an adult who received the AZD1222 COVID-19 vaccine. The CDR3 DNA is TGTGCCAGCAGTTCCCCGGCGGAGGAGCAGTTCTTC. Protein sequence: CASSSPAEEQFF.